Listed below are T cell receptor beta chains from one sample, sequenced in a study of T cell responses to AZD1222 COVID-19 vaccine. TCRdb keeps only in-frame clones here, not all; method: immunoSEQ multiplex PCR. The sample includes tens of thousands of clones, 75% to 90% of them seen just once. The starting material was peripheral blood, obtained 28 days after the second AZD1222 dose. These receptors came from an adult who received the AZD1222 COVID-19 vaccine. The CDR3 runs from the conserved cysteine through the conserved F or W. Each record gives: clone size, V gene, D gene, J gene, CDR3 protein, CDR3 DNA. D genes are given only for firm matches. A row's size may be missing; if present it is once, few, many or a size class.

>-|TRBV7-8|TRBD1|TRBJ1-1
CASSLEQGSTEAFF
TGTGCCAGCAGCTTAGAACAGGGGAGCACTGAAGCTTTCTTT
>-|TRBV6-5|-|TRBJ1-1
CASSYSYGDEAFF
TGTGCCAGCAGTTACTCGTATGGAGATGAAGCTTTCTTT
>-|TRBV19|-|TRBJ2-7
CATAKHLDTMTYEQYF
TGTGCCACCGCGAAACATTTGGACACGATGACCTACGAGCAGTACTTC
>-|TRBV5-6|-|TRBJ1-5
CASSDEGSRGNQPQHF
TGTGCCAGCAGCGATGAAGGCAGCAGGGGAAATCAGCCCCAGCATTTT
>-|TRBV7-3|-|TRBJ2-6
CASSLTAGSGANVLTF
TGTGCCAGCAGCTTAACAGCGGGCTCTGGGGCCAACGTCCTGACTTTC
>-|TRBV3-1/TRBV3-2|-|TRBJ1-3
CASSQSSSGNTIYF
TGTGCCAGCAGCCAATCCTCCTCTGGAAACACCATATATTTT
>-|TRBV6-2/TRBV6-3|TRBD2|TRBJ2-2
CASSYRRTSGRTGELFF
TGTGCCAGCAGTTATCGCCGGACTAGCGGACGCACCGGGGAGCTGTTTTTT
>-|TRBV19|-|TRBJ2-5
CASSIDPTGGTQYF
TGTGCCAGTAGTATAGATCCGACAGGAGGGACCCAGTACTTC
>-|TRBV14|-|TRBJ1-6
CASSQARGYNSPLHF
TGTGCCAGCAGCCAAGCCCGGGGCTATAATTCACCCCTCCACTTT
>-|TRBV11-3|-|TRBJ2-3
CASSPTSGHPLYF
TGTGCCAGCAGCCCCACATCAGGCCATCCCTTGTATTTT
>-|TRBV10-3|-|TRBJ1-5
CAISEMRLGNQPQHF
TGTGCCATCAGTGAGATGAGGCTGGGCAATCAGCCCCAGCATTTT
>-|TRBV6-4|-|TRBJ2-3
CASSDSEGGPDTQYF
TGTGCCAGCAGTGACTCGGAGGGGGGGCCAGATACGCAGTATTTT
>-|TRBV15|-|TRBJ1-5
CATSRALTGSNQPQHF
TGTGCCACCAGCAGAGCACTGACAGGTTCAAATCAGCCCCAGCATTTT
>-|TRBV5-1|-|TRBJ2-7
CASSLRGSFYEQYF
TGCGCCAGCAGCTTGAGGGGATCCTTCTACGAGCAGTACTTC
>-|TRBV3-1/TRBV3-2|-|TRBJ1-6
CASSQERTSSYNSPLHF
TGTGCCAGCAGCCAAGAAAGGACGAGCTCCTATAATTCACCCCTCCACTTT
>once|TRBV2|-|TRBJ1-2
CASSEGTATVNYGYTF
TGTGCCAGCAGTGAAGGGACGGCTACCGTGAACTATGGCTACACCTTC
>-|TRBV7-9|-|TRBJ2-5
CASSLATLQETQYF
TGTGCCAGCAGCTTAGCGACCCTCCAAGAGACCCAGTACTTC
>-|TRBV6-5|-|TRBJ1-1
CASIPPGVETEAFF
TGTGCCAGCATTCCACCGGGAGTAGAAACTGAAGCTTTCTTT
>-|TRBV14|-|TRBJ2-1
CASSPTANEQFF
TGTGCCAGCAGCCCGACAGCCAATGAGCAGTTCTTC
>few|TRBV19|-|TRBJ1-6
CASNPVGQYNSPLHF
TGTGCCAGCAACCCGGTCGGACAGTATAATTCACCCCTCCACTTT
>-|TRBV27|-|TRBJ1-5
CASSTEEDGQPQHF
TGTGCCAGCAGTACCGAGGAGGACGGCCAGCCCCAGCATTTT
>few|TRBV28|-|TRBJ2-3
CASTPAGDTQYF
TGTGCCAGCACCCCCGCTGGAGATACGCAGTATTTT
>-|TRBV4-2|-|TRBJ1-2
CASSQAGDNPWGYTF
TGTGCCAGCAGCCAGGCAGGGGATAACCCGTGGGGCTACACCTTC
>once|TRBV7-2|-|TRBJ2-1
CASSLVRGEQFF
TGTGCCAGCAGCTTAGTTCGGGGTGAGCAGTTCTTC
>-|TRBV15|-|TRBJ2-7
CATSRGKGLSYEQYF
TGTGCCACCAGCAGGGGGAAAGGACTCTCCTACGAGCAGTACTTC
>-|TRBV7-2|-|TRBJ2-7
CASSFAQISYEQYF
TGTGCCAGCAGCTTCGCACAGATATCCTACGAGCAGTACTTC
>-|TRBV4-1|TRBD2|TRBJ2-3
CASSQGSDGGGARDTQYF
TGCGCCAGCAGCCAAGGGTCTGACGGCGGGGGGGCCCGGGATACGCAGTATTTT
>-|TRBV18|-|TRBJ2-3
CASSPPQKVDTQYF
TGTGCCAGCTCACCACCGCAAAAGGTAGATACGCAGTATTTT
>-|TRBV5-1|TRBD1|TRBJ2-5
CASSPGQGAVETQYF
TGCGCCAGCAGCCCAGGACAGGGGGCGGTGGAGACCCAGTACTTC
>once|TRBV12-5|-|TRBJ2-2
CASALYRENTGELFF
TGTGCTAGTGCCCTGTACAGGGAAAACACCGGGGAGCTGTTTTTT
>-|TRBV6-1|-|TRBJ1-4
CASSEGQATTNEKLFF
TGTGCCAGCAGTGAGGGCCAGGCGACAACTAATGAAAAACTGTTTTTT
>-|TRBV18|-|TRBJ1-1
CASSRRQEGTEAFF
TGTGCCAGCTCACGAAGACAAGAGGGCACTGAAGCTTTCTTT
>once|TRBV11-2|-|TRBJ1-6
CASTQMGGSYNSPLHF
TGTGCCAGCACCCAGATGGGGGGATCCTATAATTCACCCCTCCACTTT
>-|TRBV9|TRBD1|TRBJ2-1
CASSPRQGLGNEQFF
TGTGCCAGCAGCCCGCGACAGGGATTGGGGAATGAGCAGTTCTTC
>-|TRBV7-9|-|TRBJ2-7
CASSPFRGQGFYEQYF
TGTGCCAGCAGCCCCTTTCGGGGGCAGGGCTTCTACGAGCAGTACTTC
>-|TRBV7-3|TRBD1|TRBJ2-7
CASSLMSGQGVKQYF
TGTGCCAGCAGCTTAATGTCGGGACAGGGGGTTAAACAGTACTTC
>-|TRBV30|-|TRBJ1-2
CAWSLQGRFGYTF
TGTGCCTGGAGCCTACAGGGTAGGTTTGGCTACACCTTC
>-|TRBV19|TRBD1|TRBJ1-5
CASSSLQGARRQPQHF
TGTGCCAGTAGTAGCCTACAGGGGGCGCGACGTCAGCCCCAGCATTTT
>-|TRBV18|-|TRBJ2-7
CASSPLSGAYEQYF
TGTGCCAGCTCACCCTTGTCCGGGGCCTACGAGCAGTACTTC
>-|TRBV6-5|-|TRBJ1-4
CASSSISTNEKLFF
TGTGCCAGCAGTTCGATCTCAACTAATGAAAAACTGTTTTTT
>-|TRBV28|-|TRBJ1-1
CASKPGTMNTEAFF
TGTGCCAGCAAACCAGGGACGATGAACACTGAAGCTTTCTTT
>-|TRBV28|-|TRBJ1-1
CASSSVPARGAFF
TGTGCCAGCAGTTCAGTCCCAGCCCGGGGGGCTTTCTTT
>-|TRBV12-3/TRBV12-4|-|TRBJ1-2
CASSRIGYGYTF
TGTGCCAGCAGTCGGATCGGGTATGGCTACACCTTC
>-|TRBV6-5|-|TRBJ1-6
CASSPRRGNSPLHF
TGTGCCAGCAGCCCCAGGCGGGGGAATTCACCCCTCCACTTT
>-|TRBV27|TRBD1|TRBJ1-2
CASSPIRTGTGINYGYTF
TGTGCCAGCAGTCCAATTAGGACCGGGACAGGGATTAACTATGGCTACACCTTC
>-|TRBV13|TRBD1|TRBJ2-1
CASSSRRDSSYNEQFF
TGTGCCAGCAGCTCTCGCCGGGACAGCTCCTACAATGAGCAGTTCTTC
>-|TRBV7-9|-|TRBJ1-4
CASSLGVGHYNEKLFF
TGTGCCAGCAGCTTAGGAGTAGGACACTATAATGAAAAACTGTTTTTT
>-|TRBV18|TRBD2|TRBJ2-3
CASSPLAGSTDTQYF
TGTGCCAGCTCACCTTTAGCGGGTAGCACAGATACGCAGTATTTT
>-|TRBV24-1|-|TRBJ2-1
CATSDRLLREQFF
TGTGCCACCAGTGATCGACTCCTGCGGGAGCAGTTCTTC
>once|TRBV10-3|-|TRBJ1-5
CAISEGGLQPQHF
TGTGCCATCAGTGAGGGGGGGTTGCAGCCCCAGCATTTT
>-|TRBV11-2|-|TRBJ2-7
CASRSEGYEQYF
TGTGCCAGCAGGTCGGAGGGTTACGAGCAGTACTTC
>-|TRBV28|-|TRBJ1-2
CASSFRYRQGYYGYTF
TGTGCCAGCAGTTTTCGGTACCGGCAGGGTTACTATGGCTACACCTTC
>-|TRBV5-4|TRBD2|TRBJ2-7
CASSGNGLAGSEQYF
TGTGCCAGCAGCGGCAACGGACTAGCGGGTTCTGAGCAGTACTTC
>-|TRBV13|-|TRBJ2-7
CASSLTRDEQYF
TGTGCCAGCAGCCTGACTAGGGACGAGCAGTACTTC